A single TCR beta chain is shown here with its context. What it binds is unknown. The J segment lost 1 base and the V segment lost 5 bases, leaving 16 bases of the junction unmatched. Germline V lookup: CDR1 SGHVS, CDR2 FQNEAQ. The CDR3 totals 19 residues. The data originate from a study of regulatory dendritic cells for organ transplantation. General study points: Between individuals, the alloreactive memory CD8+ T cell pool differed considerably. Mature dendritic cells appeared to drive more memory CD8+ clonal expansion than regulatory ones. Memory T cells were less diverse than naive, with memory CD8+ most oligoclonal.

TCRdb's copy holds only in-frame clones and misses some; the assay was immunoSEQ multiplex PCR. In the table there are tens of thousands of clones, around 80% of which are singletons. Naive CD45RA+ and memory CD45RO+ CD4+ or CD8+ T cells were FACS-sorted. The material sequenced was naive CD4+ T cells from blood. Subset in this sample: CD45RA+ naive T cells. V and J are TRBV7-8 and TRBJ2-3, with 9 bases lining up with TRBD2. The sequence was obtained from a human donor in good health. CDR3 sequence (DNA): TGTGCCAGCAGCCGAAGACGGGGCGGCGGGGGGGCCCGCACAGATACGCAGTATTTT. Translating it yields CASSRRRGGGGARTDTQYF.